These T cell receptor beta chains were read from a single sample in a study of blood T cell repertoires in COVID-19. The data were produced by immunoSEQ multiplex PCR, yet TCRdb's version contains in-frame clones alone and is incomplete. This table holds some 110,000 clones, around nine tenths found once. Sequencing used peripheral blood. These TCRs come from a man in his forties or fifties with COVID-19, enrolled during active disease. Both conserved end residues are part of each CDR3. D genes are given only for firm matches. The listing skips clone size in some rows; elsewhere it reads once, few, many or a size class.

TGTGCCAGCACCAGACGGGGGACTCTACATTATGGAAACACCATATATTTT CASTRRGTLHYGNTIYF . TRBJ1-3 . TRBV9
TGTGCCAGCAGTTCCCCCGGGGAGCCCCAGCATTTT CASSSPGEPQHF . TRBJ1-5 . TRBV12-3/TRBV12-4
TGCGCCAGCCGAGGCATGGGGGGACTTGCGGAGACCCAGTACTTC CASRGMGGLAETQYF . TRBJ2-5 . TRBV5-1
TGTGCCAGCAGCCCCTCCAGGGGGGATTCACCCCTCCACTTT CASSPSRGDSPLHF TRBD1 TRBJ1-6 once TRBV7-9
TGTGCCAGCAGCTTAGACCCGAGCTCCTACAATGAGCAGTTCTTC CASSLDPSSYNEQFF . TRBJ2-1 . TRBV7-8
TGTGCCAGTGTTGACTTAGCGGGAGAGCAGTACTTC CASVDLAGEQYF TRBD2 TRBJ2-7 . TRBV6-6
TGTGCCAGCAGTTTAAGCGCAGAGCAGTTCTTC CASSLSAEQFF . TRBJ2-1 . TRBV12-3/TRBV12-4
TGTGCCAGCAGCGTCGACTACAGGGGGCGGCATGGCTACACCTTC CASSVDYRGRHGYTF TRBD1 TRBJ1-2 . TRBV9
TGTGCCAGTAGTAACTCGATAAACACTGAAGCTTTCTTT CASSNSINTEAFF . TRBJ1-1 few TRBV19
TGTGCCAGCAGTTTACCGGAGGATACGCAGTATTTT CASSLPEDTQYF . TRBJ2-3 . TRBV28
TGTGCCAGCAGGGGGACTAGCGGGACGAACAATGAGCAGTTCTTC CASRGTSGTNNEQFF TRBD2 TRBJ2-1 . TRBV2
TGTGCCAGCAGTTCTGGACTAGCAGTATACAATGAGCAGTTCTTC CASSSGLAVYNEQFF TRBD2 TRBJ2-1 . TRBV2
TGCGCCAGCAGCCAACACTACGAGCAGTACTTC CASSQHYEQYF . TRBJ2-7 . TRBV4-1
TGTGCCACCAGCGACGGGGGGGGCACAGATACGCAGTATTTT CATSDGGGTDTQYF TRBD2 TRBJ2-3 . TRBV15
TGTGCCAGCTCACCACCGGTCTTTGGTGGACAGGGAAATGAGCAGTTCTTC CASSPPVFGGQGNEQFF TRBD1 TRBJ2-1 . TRBV18
TGTGCCAGCAGCCGACAGGGGGCTCAGCCCCAGCATTTT CASSRQGAQPQHF TRBD1 TRBJ1-5 . TRBV27
TGCGCCAGCAGCCAGGCCCCGGGACAGGGGAACTATGGCTACACCTTC CASSQAPGQGNYGYTF TRBD1 TRBJ1-2 . TRBV4-1
TGTGCCAGCAGCTCCGGGGGGAGGGTAGAGACCCAGTACTTC CASSSGGRVETQYF TRBD2 TRBJ2-5 . TRBV7-2
TGTGCCAGTAGTAAGCAGCGGGGTGAAGCTTTCTTT CASSKQRGEAFF . TRBJ1-1 . TRBV19
TGCGCCAGCAACCCCCCGACATCAGAGACCCAGTACTTC CASNPPTSETQYF . TRBJ2-5 once TRBV5-1
TGCAGTGCTAGTGAAGTAGCGGGAGGGGATGAGCAGTTCTTC CSASEVAGGDEQFF TRBD2 TRBJ2-1 . TRBV20-1
TGTGCCAGCAGTGCACGGGCCGGAGGGGTCCTGAACACTGAAGCTTTCTTT CASSARAGGVLNTEAFF . TRBJ1-1 few TRBV27
TGTGCCTGGAGTGTATTGGGACAGTACACCGGGGAGCTGTTTTTT CAWSVLGQYTGELFF TRBD1 TRBJ2-2 . TRBV30
TGTGCCGGGGGACTAGCGGGAGCGAACGGGGAGCTGTTTTTT CAGGLAGANGELFF TRBD2 TRBJ2-2 . TRBV11-2
TGTGCCAGCAGTCCCCGACTACAGGGGACCTCCTACAATGAGCAGTTCTTC CASSPRLQGTSYNEQFF TRBD1 TRBJ2-1 . TRBV28
TGTGCCAGCAGCGATTACAGGGGGCTGGGGGACACTGAAGCTTTCTTT CASSDYRGLGDTEAFF TRBD1 TRBJ1-1 . TRBV5-4
TGTGCCACCAGTGATCCACAGGGGACCTATGGCTACACCTTC CATSDPQGTYGYTF TRBD1 TRBJ1-2 . TRBV24-1